The entry below describes one T cell receptor (beta chain). The sample holds a few counts of this clonotype. Its antigen remains unidentified. No much larger clone exists at a distance of one base, and base qualities are not known. Donors were 30 to 45 systemically healthy Caucasian individuals from Russia aged roughly 6 to 90 years. Each donor gave around 9 milliliters of peripheral blood, collected into EDTA-treated Vacutainer tubes. PBMCs were isolated by Ficoll-Paque density-gradient centrifugation, with at least 6 million obtained per sample. Trizol reagent was used to extract total RNA from PBMCs, with at least 5.5 micrograms per sample. Naive CD45RAhigh/CD27high T cell percentages were measured by flow cytometry on a PBMC aliquot from every donor. The library relied on 5' RACE. Data came from an Illumina HiSeq 2500. The second PCR ran for roughly 7 to 12 cycles and used a J-beta primer mix along with a sample-barcoded 5' primer. A template-switch 5' adaptor carrying 12 random nucleotides introduced a unique molecular identifier onto each TCR beta cDNA molecule. At least 3 million CDR3-containing paired-end reads were obtained from each sample. The Mint cDNA synthesis kit, primed by a TRBC-specific oligonucleotide, was used to synthesize first-strand cDNA from all RNA. After uracil-DNA glycosylase treatment, a first 18-cycle PCR used universal primers M1SS and BC2_uni_R on all cDNA. Turning to the authors' computational methods: For normalization, 1 million high-quality reads were randomly selected from each sample, with every read carrying a distinct molecular identifier. Reads with shared molecular identifiers were discarded instead of being binned into consensus sequences. MiTCR, run with a Q25 quality threshold and the strictest error-elimination algorithm, handled CDR3 identification, clonotype clustering and error correction. A nonparametric unseen species model using Euler transformation provided a lower-bound estimate of total TCR beta diversity. The public reads were run again by TCRdb, first through fastp at Q25 and then through MiXCR, and only productive beta chains were kept. Rows matching on CDR3 protein sequence are summarized as one entry with the most common DNA and genes. TCRdb's processing, not the study's, gives the V and J calls here. For this sample the table gives hundreds of thousands of distinct CDR3 sequences, of which more than 45% were detected only once. About 20% of the sample goes to the ten largest clones.

The junction shows trimming of 6 bases on V and 0 bases on J, plus 5 bases between the germline ends. Including the terminal cysteine and phenylalanine, the CDR3 comprises 12 residues. Just the 36-base CDR3 DNA is kept, in frame starting at base 1. The germline V gene (reference sequence) sets CDR1 to SEHNR and CDR2 to FQNEAQ. These data originate in a study of blood T cells in healthy people across ages (dated by TCRdb to 2013 to 2016). Notes on the research overall: In model experiments, roughly one uniquely barcoded TCR beta cDNA molecule per two T cells was captured by template switching. Age-related changes in TCR beta repertoire diversity were measured in the study by deep sequencing normalized with unique cDNA molecular identifiers. Four age groups were formed from the donors: young (average around 15 years), middle-aged (approximately 41), aged (about 68) and long-lived (roughly 81). To avoid experimental bias, donors of different ages were randomly spread across the sequencing lanes. The study analyzed two additional independent replicas of 1 million unique cDNA reads from the same blood draw for two donors, one aged 18 to 29 and one aged 80 or older. Points the paper makes about the study in general: Estimates of total diversity based on one million sequenced T cells were considered lower bounds and underestimates. The CMV infection status of donors was not known, potentially confounding age-related changes in expanded clonotypes. Observed TCR beta diversity per million T cells fell roughly linearly with age, and a significant reduction was already apparent by age around 40. Observed TCR beta diversity correlated strongly with the percentage of naive T cells measured by flow cytometry. Compared with the aged group, more naive CD4+ T cells, fewer expanded clones and increased TCR diversity were shown by the long-lived group, suggesting age selection. Conclusive comparison of naive and antigen-experienced compartments was prevented by the profiling of bulk unsorted PBMCs.

The rearranged segments are TRBV7-9 and TRBJ1-1; the D gene is unclear. The specimen was blood. The sequence was obtained from a young man in good health. The bases are TGTGCCAGCAGTCAAGTGAACACTGAAGCTTTCTTT. Its amino acids are CASSQVNTEAFF.